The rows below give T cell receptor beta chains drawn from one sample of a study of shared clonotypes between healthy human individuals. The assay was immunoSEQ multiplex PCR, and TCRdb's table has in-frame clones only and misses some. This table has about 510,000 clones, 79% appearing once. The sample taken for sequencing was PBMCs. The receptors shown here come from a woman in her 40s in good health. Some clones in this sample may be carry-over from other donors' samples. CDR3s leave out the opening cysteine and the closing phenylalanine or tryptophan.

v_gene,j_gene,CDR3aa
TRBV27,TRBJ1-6,ASSLGGAGNSPLH
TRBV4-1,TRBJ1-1,ASSKYGESAF
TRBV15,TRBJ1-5,ATSRQGAYNQPQH
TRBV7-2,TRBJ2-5,ASSLLSGVVETQY
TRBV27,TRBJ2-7,ASSLSALRQAYEQY
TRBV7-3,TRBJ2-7,ASSLAGGPYEQY
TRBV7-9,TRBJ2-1,ASSFTDYNEQF
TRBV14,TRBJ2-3,ASSQYTSTDTQY
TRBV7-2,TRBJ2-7,ASSLTRVLEQY
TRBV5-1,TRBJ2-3,ASSAGQGTSTDTQY
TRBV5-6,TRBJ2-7,ASSDRRRSEQY
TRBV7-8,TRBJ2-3,ASSLGLGTDTQY
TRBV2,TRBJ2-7,ASSAQGISLHRSYEQY
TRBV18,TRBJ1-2,ASSQGGFGYGYT
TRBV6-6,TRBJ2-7,ASSSTEPSVLEQY
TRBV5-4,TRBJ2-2,ASSLGRFGDTGELF
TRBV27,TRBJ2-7,ASSLGTVSREQY
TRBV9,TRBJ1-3,ASNPGQGAPGNTIY
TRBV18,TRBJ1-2,ASSPSTPGVYT
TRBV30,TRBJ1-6,AGQESNSPLH
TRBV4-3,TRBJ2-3,ASSQRLLAGGPPDTQY
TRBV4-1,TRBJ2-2,ASSLAGTNTGELF